Presented here are 9 T cell receptor beta chains from one specimen sequenced in a study of blood T cells in healthy people across ages. Then a second PCR, running roughly 7 to 12 cycles, was carried out with a sample-barcoded 5' primer and a J-beta primer mix. TCRdb reprocessed the 5' RACE reads with MiXCR, giving one entry per CDR3 protein. The sample shows fewer than 1.5 million distinct CDR3 sequences, roughly 40% of them seen only once. Sequencing used blood. The origin of the receptors is a woman under 30 in good health.

This rearrangement joins TRBV6-5 to TRBJ1-1; tentative D call: TRBD1 (5 bases). Between the trimmed V and J ends, which lost 0 bases and 6 bases, there was a span of 14 bases. From germline, CDR1 is MNHEY and CDR2 SVGAGI. The CDR3 is 15 amino acids. The CDR3: CASSYSRALGPEAFF. The CDR3 nucleotides are TGTGCCAGCAGTTACTCCCGGGCCCTGGGGCCTGAAGCTTTCTTT.

This clonotype appeared a few times. The chain recombines TRBV20-1 with TRBJ2-1; the match to TRBD1 covers 9 bases. V gave up 3 bases and J gave up 8 bases; unmatched junction bases: 8. The CDR3 consists of 14 residues. Germline CDR1 and CDR2: DFQATT and SNEGSKA (reference sequence). This CDR3 is CSASPMDRGYEQFF. CDR3 nucleotides: TGCAGTGCTAGTCCCATGGACAGGGGATATGAGCAGTTCTTC.

Regarding this clonotype: One end of the junction is discordant with germline, which a read error may explain. The V gene is TRBV6-1, the J gene TRBJ2-2; the D gene is possibly TRBD1 (7 bases). Germline V gives CDR1 MNHNS, CDR2 SASEGT. This CDR3 region has 16 residues. The CDR3 reads CASSKATGTHTGELFF. In nucleotides, the CDR3 is TGTGCCAGCAGTAAAGCGACAGGGACTCACACCGGGGAGCTGTTTTTT.

This clonotype has ten or more counts. The chain carries TRBV7-2 and TRBJ2-7; D ambiguous. Germline V gives CDR1 SGHTA, CDR2 FQGNSA. V lost 5 bases and J lost 3, with 14 bases in between. This CDR3 comprises 14 residues. CDR3 sequence reads: CASSLPPHNYEQYF. In DNA form, the CDR3 reads TGTGCCAGCAGCCTTCCCCCCCACAACTACGAGCAGTACTTC.

The chain uses TRBV12-3 or TRBV12-4 and TRBJ2-4, with TRBD2 matching 7 bases. The CDR3 extends over 16 amino acids. V lost 6 bases to trimming and J lost 6 bases; unmatched junction nucleotides: 14. This CDR3 reads CASSYPPTGGGNIQYF. CDR3 sequence (DNA): TGTGCCAGCAGCTATCCGCCGACGGGGGGTGGAAACATTCAGTACTTC.

The chain carries TRBV30 and TRBJ1-4, with 9 bases lining up with TRBD1. Germline V lookup: CDR1 GTSNPN, CDR2 SVGIG (reference sequence). CDR3 size: 14 residues. V shed 3 bases and J 8 bases; nucleotides not matched to a gene: 7. DNA of the CDR3: TGTGCCTGGAGACGGACAGGGGTGTTCGAAAAACTGTTTTTT. It codes for CAWRRTGVFEKLFF.

In this sample, this clonotype turned up a few times. The rearrangement joins TRBV29-1 to TRBJ1-2, with a possible D match to TRBD1 (6 bases). Germline loops: CDR1 SQVTM, CDR2 ANQGSEA. The CDR3 sequence is 12 residues long. V was pared by 1 base and J by 9 bases, with 12 bases between. In DNA, the CDR3 is TGCAGCGTTGAAGGGCAGGGGCATAGCTACACCTTC. Its protein product is CSVEGQGHSYTF.

The chain has TRBV28 and TRBJ2-2, with D possibly TRBD1 on 5 matching bases. Germline CDR1 reads MDHEN; CDR2 reads SYDVKM. This CDR3 spans 16 amino acids. V lost 3 bases and J 2 bases, leaving 13 bases between the germline ends. The CDR3 nucleotides are TGTGCCAGCAGTTTTCTCCGGACACTTAACACCGGGGAGCTGTTTTTT. Protein product: CASSFLRTLNTGELFF. Using reference TRBV28 and TRBJ2-2 for the parts outside the CDR3, the full variable domain is DVKVTQSSRYLVKRTGEKVFLECVQDMDHENMFWYRQDPGLGLRLIYFSYDVKMKEKGDIPEGYSVSREKKERFSLILESASTNQTSMYLCASSFLRTLNTGELFFGEGSRLTVL.

The J gene is TRBJ2-1, the V gene TRBV20-1; no clear D gene. The closer fit of TRBJ2-7 to the DNA end suggests the J call may be wrong. This CDR3 spans 15 amino acids. CDR1 is DFQATT, CDR2 SNEGSKA, per germline (reference sequence). The CDR3 loop reads CSARDRGYSYNEQYF. The DNA for the CDR3 is TGCAGTGCTAGAGATCGAGGCTACTCCTACAATGAGCAGTACTTC.